The TCR beta chain under discussion was sequenced for a study of cytomegalovirus exposure and HLA in healthy donors. Study-wide results and caveats: Rare sequences made up most TCRs, while some public TCRs were found in many donors. Certain indistinguishable V segments, among them TRBV6-2 and TRBV6-3, were excluded. Later genetic work tied a missense DCLRE1C variant to beta-chain V and J trimming.

Primers for the PCR totalled 60 Vbeta and 13 Jbeta. As handled by the study authors: An analysis performed later counted roughly 80 million unique TCR beta chains (roughly 11 million of them shared). Data came from immunoSEQ multiplex PCR; TCRdb stores just in-frame clones and leaves some out. For V, J and clone size, that table is used; D and trimming come from the DNA. The sample holds approximately 170,000 clones, over 65% seen once. The CDR3 is 16 amino acids. Germline assignment: CDR1 SGHAT and CDR2 FQNNGV. V trimming: 5 bases; J trimming: 6 bases; junction bases outside the gene matches: 9. This clone occurred once. Its antigen remains unknown.

This clonotype was sampled from a woman between 35 and 50 years old in good health and CMV-seropositive. Sample: PBMCs. The rearrangement links TRBV11-2 to TRBJ2-2, with 10 bases fitting TRBD1. The CDR3 loop is CASSHAGTGVPGELFF. The DNA for the CDR3 is TGTGCCAGCAGCCACGCCGGGACAGGGGTCCCCGGGGAGCTGTTTTTT.